The 17 T cell receptor beta chains listed next were all sequenced from one sample in a study of neurological immune-mediated disorders. Via MiXCR, TCRdb re-called the 5' RACE reads, giving one row per CDR3 protein. The table lists fewer than 45,000 distinct CDR3 sequences, 2.5% of them singletons. Sequencing was carried out using PBMCs. The receptors originated from a young man with multiple sclerosis.

This clonotype was counted many times. The V gene is TRBV6-5, the J gene TRBJ1-4, with D possibly matching TRBD1 (5 bases). CDR1 MNHEY and CDR2 SVGAGI come from the germline V gene. The CDR3 length is 12 residues. V was trimmed by 10 bases and J by 8 bases, leaving 14 bases between them. The CDR3 DNA is TGTGCCACGGGCAGGGTGTACGAAAAACTGTTTTTT. Translation: CATGRVYEKLFF.

This clonotype showed up just a few times. It may be a read error: a sequence one base away is much more abundant. The V and J genes are TRBV7-8 and TRBJ2-5; TRBD2 is a possible D gene (5 bases). V dropped 4 bases and J dropped 7 bases, with 16 bases sitting between them. CDR3 size: 14 residues. Germline V lookup: CDR1 SGHVS, CDR2 FQNEAQ. The CDR3 protein is CASSSSGVGGTQYF. In DNA, the CDR3 is TGTGCCAGCAGCTCCTCCGGGGTTGGAGGGACCCAGTACTTC.

This clonotype was recorded at least ten times. The CDR3 coding sequence is TGTGCCAGCAGCTTAGTCCTCCCGGGAATCAAAGAGACCCAGTACTTC. Protein sequence: CASSLVLPGIKETQYF. V is TRBV7-8 and J is TRBJ2-5, with D maybe TRBD2 (5 bases). This CDR3 contains 16 residues. Trimming left V 1 base short and J 3 bases short, with 15 bases between. Per germline, CDR1 SGHVS and CDR2 FQNEAQ.

This clonotype was recorded many times. This chain links TRBV20-1 with TRBJ1-4; unclear D gene. V shed 5 bases and J shed 12 bases, with 13 bases lying between them. The germline V gene has CDR1 DFQATT and CDR2 SNEGSKA (reference sequence). The CDR3 is 11 residues long. CDR3 DNA sequence: TGCAGTGCTGCCCCAGGATTCGAACTGTTTTTT. It is translated as CSAAPGFELFF.

This clonotype has at least ten counts. The chain couples TRBV28 to TRBJ2-5; TRBD2 agrees at 7 bases. Trimming at V came to 7 bases and at J to 1 base, leaving 12 bases not matched to a gene. There are 16 residues in the CDR3. The germline V gene encodes CDR1 MDHEN and CDR2 SYDVKM. CDR3 coding DNA: TGTGCCAGCAATCGGGGACGACTAGCCCCCCAAGAGACCCAGTACTTC. As protein: CASNRGRLAPQETQYF.

This clonotype was seen many times. This rearrangement joins TRBV7-2 to TRBJ2-3, with 9 bases lining up with TRBD1. V was clipped by 5 bases and J by 2 bases; unmatched bases: 5. The CDR3 totals 15 residues. Germline loops: CDR1 SGHTA, CDR2 FQGNSA. This chain's CDR3 is CASSPRDRVTDTQYF. The DNA for the CDR3 is TGTGCCAGCAGCCCCCGGGACAGGGTCACAGATACGCAGTATTTT.

This clonotype was observed at least ten times. The V and J genes are TRBV29-1 and TRBJ2-3; D assignment may be TRBD1 or TRBD2 (6 bases each). The length of the CDR3 is 12 residues. The germline gives CDR1 SQVTM, CDR2 ANQGSEA. The germline V and J ends were trimmed by 4 bases and 5 bases, with 10 bases remaining between them. The DNA for the CDR3 is TGCAGCGTTGTACAGGGAGGAGATACGCAGTATTTT. It specifies CSVVQGGDTQYF.

This clonotype was counted many times. The V call is TRBV7-2, the J call TRBJ2-7, with D possibly matching TRBD2 (5 bases). In germline, CDR1 is SGHTA, CDR2 FQGNSA. This CDR3 region has 13 residues. Trimming removed 0 bases at V and 5 bases at J, with 8 bases between. In DNA, the CDR3 is TGTGCCAGCAGCTTAGCGAGGGTCCACGAGCAGTACTTC. As protein: CASSLARVHEQYF.

The chain couples TRBV3-1 to TRBJ2-5; D possibly uses TRBD1 or TRBD2 (5 bases each). V was pared by 0 bases and J by 5 bases, with 19 bases between. The CDR3 is 17 residues long. CDR1 LGHDT and CDR2 YNNKEL come from the germline V gene (reference sequence). CDR3 region: CASSQDFQGPPRETQYF. The CDR3 DNA reads TGTGCCAGCAGCCAAGATTTCCAGGGACCACCTCGGGAGACCCAGTACTTC.

The sample holds many counts of this clonotype. A much larger clone lies one base from this, so it may be a read error. This rearrangement joins TRBV6-5 to TRBJ1-1; maybe TRBD1 (5 bases). The V gene's germline CDR1 is MNHEY and CDR2 SVGAGI. This CDR3 has 12 amino acids. Trimming removed 11 bases at V and 2 bases at J, with 12 bases between. The CDR3 DNA is TGTGCCGCGGGGCGGACTAACACTGAAGCTTTCTTT. Its protein product is CAAGRTNTEAFF.

This clonotype came up many times. The J gene is TRBJ2-2, the V gene TRBV3-1, with a weak D call TRBD2 (5 bases). Germline V CDR1 and CDR2: LGHDT, YNNKEL (reference sequence). The CDR3 length is 17 residues. Between the trimmed V and J ends, which lost 0 bases and 5 bases, there was a span of 16 bases. CDR3: CASSQESSEMGTGELFF. The CDR3 DNA reads TGTGCCAGCAGCCAAGAAAGTAGCGAGATGGGAACCGGGGAGCTGTTTTTT.

This clonotype has at least ten counts. The chain combines TRBV12-3 or TRBV12-4 with TRBJ2-5, with D perhaps matching TRBD2 (5 bases). V lost 7 bases to trimming and J lost 7 bases, with 16 bases between them. The CDR3 is 13 residues long. CDR3 residues: CASNSASLGTQYF. The CDR3 DNA is TGTGCCAGCAACTCGGCTAGCCTCGGGACCCAGTACTTC.

This clonotype was recorded at least ten times. The V call is TRBV5-1, the J call TRBJ2-2; D gene uncertain. Trimming removed 0 bases at V and 4 bases at J, with 10 bases between. Germline CDR1 is SGHRS and CDR2 is YFSETQ. The CDR3 length is 15 residues. The CDR3, as DNA: TGCGCCAGCAGCTTGGATCAGGTTCCCACCGGGGAGCTGTTTTTT. It yields the protein CASSLDQVPTGELFF.

This clonotype has a count of ten or more. The rearrangement uses TRBV6-5 and TRBJ1-2; the D gene is possibly TRBD1 (6 bases). CDR1 is MNHEY, CDR2 SVGAGI, per germline. Trimming left V 8 bases short and J 4 bases short, with 14 bases between. This CDR3 comprises 13 residues. The CDR3 region has the DNA TGTGCCAGCGACGGGGGGCGAGGCTATGGCTACACCTTC. It yields the protein CASDGGRGYGYTF.

In this sample, this clonotype turned up many times. The chain joins TRBV20-1 to TRBJ2-5; 7 nucleotides agree with TRBD1. The CDR3 contains 14 residues. The trim removed 5 bases at V and 3 bases at J, leaving 9 bases unmatched. Germline-derived CDR1 and CDR2 are DFQATT and SNEGSKA (reference sequence). CDR3 sequence reads: CSASVGTAEETQYF. CDR3 coding DNA: TGCAGTGCTTCAGTGGGGACAGCTGAAGAGACCCAGTACTTC.

The sample holds many counts of this clonotype. The chain has TRBV4-1 and TRBJ2-1; 7 bases fit TRBD1. In germline, CDR1 is MGHRA, CDR2 YSYEKL. This CDR3 is 15 amino acids long. V shed 4 bases and J 1 base; nucleotides not matched to a gene: 4. For the CDR3, the DNA is TGCGCCAGCAGCCTGGGACAGCTTTCCTACAATGAGCAGTTCTTC. It translates to CASSLGQLSYNEQFF.

This clonotype has a count of ten or more. The chain recombines TRBV20-1 with TRBJ1-4, with a tentative D call TRBD1 (5 bases). The CDR3 loop spans 13 amino acids. Trimming cost V 5 bases and J 7 bases, with 14 bases left between them. The germline CDR1 and CDR2 sequences are DFQATT and SNEGSKA (reference sequence). DNA of the CDR3: TGCAGTGCTGGCAGGGAAACGGTTGAAAAACTGTTTTTT. It specifies CSAGRETVEKLFF.